These T cell receptor beta chains were read from a single sample in a study of identical twins. TCRdb ran MiXCR on the 5' RACE reads and lists one entry per CDR3 protein. This table holds roughly 570,000 distinct CDR3 sequences, 9.6% found once. This sample was also put to use in a study of yellow fever vaccine responses in identical twins.

The sequenced sample was PBMCs. The receptors stem from a woman aged 18-30 years in good health. Each CDR3 is given with its conserved first and last residue. The D gene is left open where the match is weak. Part of the rows lack a size; the others show once, few, many or a class for expanded clones.

D gene,V gene,clone size,CDR3 protein
TRBD1,TRBV12-3/TRBV12-4,few,CASSRITGGEVRNEQFF
.,TRBV20-1,few,CSAREPLTGELFF
TRBD2,TRBV25-1,.,CASSEFMASGSSYEQYF
.,TRBV5-1,.,CASTPRFSNQPQHF
.,TRBV20-1,many,CSASQGPRGYTF
.,TRBV3-1,many,CASSLINRADTQYF
TRBD2,TRBV20-1,few,CSARESGDRYEQYF
.,TRBV4-2,few,CASSPHRGWNEQFF
.,TRBV3-1,few,CASSQELLRGAFF
.,TRBV2,few,CASSEWSSSYEQYF
.,TRBV29-1,many,CSVGDSNQPQHF
TRBD2,TRBV4-3,.,CAIILTGGNSYNEQFF
.,TRBV14,few,CASSYNTDNSYEQYF
.,TRBV19,few,CASSTGAGYEQYF
TRBD2,TRBV11-3,few,CASSLRAGVGTDTQYF
.,TRBV4-2,many,CASSQDTGELFF
TRBD2,TRBV10-3,many,CAISEQAGADTQYF
TRBD2,TRBV12-3/TRBV12-4,few,CASSFATSGSSYNEQFF
.,TRBV7-2,many,CASSLAYGGIYEQYF
TRBD2,TRBV6-2/TRBV6-3,few,CASSRAGVGDTQYF
TRBD2,TRBV2,many,CASNPAGGNTGELFF
.,TRBV5-6,many,CASSLRRSSYNSPLHF
.,TRBV9,.,CASSVESGMPGELFF
TRBD2,TRBV6-5,.,CASSHSTSGMNNNEQFF
.,TRBV29-1,.,CSLPAGGNDSPLHF
.,TRBV28,once,CATDLPQGQPQHF
.,TRBV12-3/TRBV12-4,.,CASSSPLSPRLGNEQFF
.,TRBV6-5,few,CASSSTDRPISYNEQFF
.,TRBV12-3/TRBV12-4,many,CASTPPSETQYF
.,TRBV6-2/TRBV6-3,many,CASSLRDVYNEQFF
.,TRBV29-1,.,CSVRDGPYEQYF
TRBD2,TRBV11-2,.,CASSPHAAAGAYNEQFF
.,TRBV12-5,few,CASGLVLGQPNTGELFF
.,TRBV27,few,CASKKQGYYGYTF
TRBD1,TRBV27,many,CASSSPGQAAYEQYF
TRBD1,TRBV7-2,many,CASSLTGDSVWEQYF
TRBD2,TRBV20-1,few,CSARALAGGPHTQYF
TRBD2,TRBV29-1,few,CSVEDGRVPSYEQYF
.,TRBV9,few,CASSVGADSRDEQYF
TRBD1,TRBV20-1,few,CSAKTGPQQFF